Listed here are 25 T cell receptor beta chains from one sample, sequenced in a study of radiation and T cells in renal cell carcinoma. Sample time point: baseline pretreatment blood. Stated treatment: 15 Gy SBRT to primary tumor, nephrectomy 4 weeks later. The data were produced by immunoSEQ multiplex PCR, yet TCRdb's version contains in-frame clones alone and is incomplete. The table lists some 150,000 clones, 70% to 90% of them singletons. The starting material was blood, obtained from a patient whose treatment included radiotherapy and nephrectomy. These receptors came from a woman in her forties or fifties with renal cell carcinoma.

This chain joins TRBV30 and TRBJ1-2, with TRBD1 matching over 9 bases. CDR3 size: 12 residues. With 3 bases clipped from V and 5 bases from J, the junction kept 1 base outside the gene matches. CDR1 is GTSNPN, CDR2 SVGIG, per germline (reference sequence). CDR3 sequence (DNA): TGTGCCTGGAGGACAGGGGGGTATGGCTACACCTTC. Protein product: CAWRTGGYGYTF.

As regards this clone: At one end the junction does not follow the germline gene, possibly because of a read error. The chain uses TRBV29-1 and TRBJ1-4, with unresolved D. This CDR3 has 13 amino acids. Germline V lookup: CDR1 SQVTM, CDR2 ANQGSEA. CDR3 coding DNA: TGCAGCGTCGAAGGTGGTACGGATGAAAAACTGTTTTTT. Its protein product is CSVEGGTDEKLFF.

This rearrangement joins TRBV7-2 to TRBJ2-1; D possibly matches TRBD1 or TRBD2 (5 bases each). Trimming stripped 4 bases from V and 3 bases from J, with 13 bases between. Looked up from germline, CDR1 is SGHTA and CDR2 is FQGNSA. The CDR3 length is 15 residues. The CDR3 here is CASSSSLGDYNEQFF. The DNA for the CDR3 is TGTGCCAGCAGCTCATCATTGGGGGACTACAATGAGCAGTTCTTC.

This clone has a single count. The chain combines TRBV21-1 with TRBJ1-5; the D call of TRBD1 is as the table states it, not checked on the DNA. TRBV21-1 is marked as a pseudogene. The CDR3 extends over 14 amino acids. In nucleotides, the CDR3 is TGTGCCAGCACTTTGGGGCAGGGCAATCAGCCCCAGCATTTT. Its protein is CASTLGQGNQPQHF.

The V call is TRBV12-5, the J call TRBJ1-3; D is ambiguous. CDR1 is LGHNT and CDR2 is FRNRAP in the germline V gene. Trimming took 3 bases from V and 1 from J, leaving 10 bases between them. This CDR3 has 15 amino acids. The DNA of the CDR3 is TGTGCTAGTGGTTTCGACGGGCAATCTGGAAACACCATATATTTT. Residues: CASGFDGQSGNTIYF. The whole variable domain, filled in from reference TRBV12-5 and TRBJ1-3, reads DARVTQTPRHKVTEMGQEVTMRCQPILGHNTVFWYRQTMMQGLELLAYFRNRAPLDDSGMPKDRFSAEMPDATLATLKIQPSEPRDSAVYFCASGFDGQSGNTIYFGEGSWLTVV.

The chain is built from TRBV5-1 and TRBJ2-1; TRBD2 agrees at 7 bases. The V and J ends lost 1 base and 3 bases, in that order; junction bases with no gene match: 7. The length of the CDR3 is 16 residues. CDR1 and CDR2 from the germline V gene are SGHRS and YFSETQ. CDR3 DNA: TGCGCCAGCAGCTTGCGGGGCGGGGGATTCTACAATGAGCAGTTCTTC. It codes for CASSLRGGGFYNEQFF. Full variable domain (rest looked up from reference TRBV5-1 and TRBJ2-1): KAGVTQTPRYLIKTRGQQVTLSCSPISGHRSVSWYQQTPGQGLQFLFEYFSETQRNKGNFPGRFSGRQFSNSRSEMNVSTLELGDSALYLCASSLRGGGFYNEQFFGPGTRLTVL.

In nucleotides, the CDR3 is TGTGCCAGCAGCTTAGCGCTGGGCGGGTCAAGCTCCTACAATGAGCAGTTCTTC. Translating it yields CASSLALGGSSSYNEQFF. The chain combines TRBV7-9 with TRBJ2-1, with TRBD2 as a possible D gene (5 bases). The CDR3 is 18 residues long. Germline V lookup: CDR1 SEHNR, CDR2 FQNEAQ (reference sequence). V lost 0 bases, J lost 0 bases, and 15 bases lay in between.

The genes are TRBV4-3 and TRBJ1-1, with a weak D call TRBD1 (6 bases). CDR3 size: 14 residues. Germline V lookup: CDR1 LGHNA, CDR2 YSLEER. Trimming removed 4 bases at V and 4 bases at J, with 13 bases between. Here the CDR3 DNA reads TGCGCCAGCAGCCCAGGGACACAACTCACTGAAGCTTTCTTT. Translating gives CASSPGTQLTEAFF.

CDR3 sequence reads: CASSLLQADHDYTF. The CDR3 DNA follows: TGTGCCAGCAGCTTACTGCAGGCAGATCACGACTACACCTTC. V gene TRBV11-1 combines with J gene TRBJ1-2, with D unresolved. The CDR3 is made up of 14 amino acids. V was shortened by 2 bases and J by 10 bases, with 17 bases between the two germline ends. CDR1 is SGHAT and CDR2 is FQDESV in the germline V gene (reference sequence).

The J gene is TRBJ2-7, the V gene TRBV15; possibly TRBD1 for D (5 bases). The CDR3 loop spans 13 amino acids. V lost 0 bases, J lost 9 bases, and 12 bases lay in between. The germline V gene has CDR1 LNHNV and CDR2 YYDKDF (reference sequence). The CDR3 nucleotides read TGTGCCACCAGCAGAGATTTCAGGGTGGGGCAGTACTTC. Amino acids: CATSRDFRVGQYF.

The J gene is TRBJ1-1, the V gene TRBV19, with 7 positions matching TRBD1. Germline-derived CDR1 and CDR2 are LNHDA and SQIVND (reference sequence). Trimming removed 7 bases from V and 0 bases from J; junction bases left unmatched: 14. CDR3 length equals 17 residues. The CDR3 nucleotides read TGTGCCAGTATCCCCCGAGGGGGCGGGGGCATGAACACTGAAGCTTTCTTT. Protein sequence: CASIPRGGGGMNTEAFF. The full variable domain, completed using reference TRBV19 and TRBJ1-1, is DGGITQSPKYLFRKEGQNVTLSCEQNLNHDAMYWYRQDPGQGLRLIYYSQIVNDFQKGDIAEGYSVSREKKESFPLTVTSAQKNPTAFYLCASIPRGGGGMNTEAFFGQGTRLTVV.

The genes are TRBV7-6 and TRBJ2-7; D possibly corresponds to TRBD2 (6 bases). The CDR3 consists of 18 residues. CDR1 and CDR2 (germline): SGHVS, FNYEAQ. With 4 bases removed from V and 3 bases from J, the gap between germline ends came to 25 bases. CDR3 coding DNA: TGTGCCAGCAGCTCCGGGTTCGAGCCCGGGACTCCTAACTACGAGCAGTACTTC. It yields the protein CASSSGFEPGTPNYEQYF.

The gene calls are TRBV5-1 and TRBJ2-7, with D perhaps matching TRBD1 (5 bases). Trimming removed 3 bases from V and 3 bases from J, with 10 bases in between. The CDR3 runs 13 residues. The V gene's germline CDR1 is SGHRS and CDR2 YFSETQ. The CDR3 here is CASSSTVDYEQYF. In DNA, the CDR3 is TGCGCCAGCAGCTCGACAGTGGACTACGAGCAGTACTTC.

The rearrangement links TRBV9 to TRBJ2-6; 9 nucleotides line up with TRBD1. The germline gives CDR1 SGDLS, CDR2 YYNGEE. Trimming cost V 3 bases and J 0 bases; bases outside gene matches: 10. CDR3 size: 19 residues. Written as DNA, the CDR3 is TGTGCCAGCAGCGAGCCGCGGGACAGGGCTTACTCTGGGGCCAACGTCCTGACTTTC. It is translated as CASSEPRDRAYSGANVLTF.

The rearrangement joins TRBV7-3 to TRBJ1-4; D is unresolved. The germline V and J ends were trimmed by 0 bases and 4 bases, with 9 bases remaining between them. CDR1 SGHTA and CDR2 FQGTGA come from the germline V gene. This CDR3 contains 15 residues. The CDR3 loop reads CASSLTGIGNEKLFF. DNA for the CDR3: TGTGCCAGCAGCTTAACGGGGATCGGTAATGAAAAACTGTTTTTT.

The V and J genes are TRBV7-9 and TRBJ1-4, with D possibly TRBD1 on 6 matching bases. V dropped 4 bases and J dropped 1 base, with 13 bases sitting between them. The V gene's germline CDR1 is SEHNR and CDR2 FQNEAQ (reference sequence). The CDR3 loop spans 16 amino acids. The CDR3 sequence is CASSWGGQGTNEKLFF. The CDR3 region has the DNA TGTGCCAGCAGCTGGGGGGGGCAGGGAACTAATGAAAAACTGTTTTTT.

The chain recombines TRBV2 with TRBJ1-2; tentatively, D is TRBD1 (5 bases). CDR1 is SNHLY and CDR2 is FYNNEI in the germline V gene. The CDR3 loop spans 13 amino acids. V was trimmed by 10 bases and J by 1 base, leaving 13 bases between them. CDR3 sequence: CAIGGVGNYGYTF. The CDR3 DNA reads as TGTGCCATCGGGGGTGTAGGTAACTATGGCTACACCTTC.

A single count supports this clone. The rearrangement links TRBV5-1 to TRBJ2-7; D is perhaps TRBD2 (6 bases). The germline CDR1 and CDR2 sequences are SGHRS and YFSETQ. CDR3 length: 17 residues. Trimming took 3 bases from V and 1 from J, leaving 20 bases between them. The DNA of the CDR3 is TGCGCCAGCAGCTCCGGGACTTCGGTCCGAAGTTCCTACGAGCAGTACTTC. It specifies CASSSGTSVRSSYEQYF.

The gene calls are TRBV2 and TRBJ1-5; maybe TRBD1 (6 bases). CDR1 and CDR2 (germline): SNHLY, FYNNEI. This CDR3 contains 17 residues. V lost 0 bases to trimming and J lost 4 bases, with 16 bases between them. CDR3 loop: CASSEALSGGGNQPQHF. The CDR3, as DNA: TGTGCCAGCAGTGAAGCGCTTAGCGGAGGGGGAAATCAGCCCCAGCATTTT.

This chain connects TRBV18 to TRBJ2-1, with 9 bases lining up with TRBD1. The germline CDR1 and CDR2 sequences are KGHSH and LQKENI. The CDR3 contains 16 residues. V was pared by 4 bases and J by 4 bases, with 8 bases of the junction left unmatched. The chain's CDR3 is CASSLAGTGLYNEQFF. The DNA for the CDR3 is TGTGCCAGCTCACTAGCCGGGACAGGGTTATACAATGAGCAGTTCTTC.

The V gene is TRBV6-5, the J gene TRBJ2-3; D unresolved. The CDR3 is 15 amino acids. V shed 7 bases and J shed 0 bases, with 14 bases lying between them. CDR1 and CDR2 from the germline V gene are MNHEY and SVGAGI. CDR3 bases: TGTGCCAGCAAAAGACACCAGTCTAGCACAGATACGCAGTATTTT. Translating gives CASKRHQSSTDTQYF.

The chain is built from TRBV19 and TRBJ2-7; 10 bases map to TRBD1. Germline V gene lookup returns CDR1 LNHDA and CDR2 SQIVND (reference sequence). V was clipped by 9 bases and J by 3 bases; unmatched bases: 8. The CDR3 is made up of 14 amino acids. CDR3 nucleotides: TGTGCCAGCGGACAGGGGGGTTTTTTCTACGAGCAGTACTTC. Residues: CASGQGGFFYEQYF.

In DNA form, the CDR3 reads TGTGCCAGCAGCTTCCAATCAAACTATGGCTACACCTTC. It codes for CASSFQSNYGYTF. The chain carries TRBV7-8 and TRBJ1-2, with no clear D. The length of the CDR3 is 13 residues. V lost 3 bases, J lost 2 bases, and 7 bases lay in between. The germline V gene encodes CDR1 SGHVS and CDR2 FQNEAQ.

CDR3 DNA: TGTGCCAGCAGCAGAACGACAGGGGGAGGTCAGCCCCAGCATTTT. This translates into CASSRTTGGGQPQHF. The chain carries TRBV7-2 and TRBJ1-5, with 9 nucleotides matching TRBD1. The J segment lost 6 bases and the V segment lost 5 bases, leaving 8 bases of the junction unmatched. From germline, CDR1 is SGHTA and CDR2 FQGNSA. The CDR3 runs to 15 residues.

This chain joins TRBV18 and TRBJ1-1, with TRBD1 matching 7 bases. The germline V gene has CDR1 KGHSH and CDR2 LQKENI. The J segment lost 6 bases and the V segment lost 3 bases, leaving 10 bases of the junction unmatched. CDR3 length: 15 residues. The CDR3 DNA reads TGTGCCAGCTCACCTTTAGGGGGCGCCAGTCCTGAAGCTTTCTTT. Its translation: CASSPLGGASPEAFF.